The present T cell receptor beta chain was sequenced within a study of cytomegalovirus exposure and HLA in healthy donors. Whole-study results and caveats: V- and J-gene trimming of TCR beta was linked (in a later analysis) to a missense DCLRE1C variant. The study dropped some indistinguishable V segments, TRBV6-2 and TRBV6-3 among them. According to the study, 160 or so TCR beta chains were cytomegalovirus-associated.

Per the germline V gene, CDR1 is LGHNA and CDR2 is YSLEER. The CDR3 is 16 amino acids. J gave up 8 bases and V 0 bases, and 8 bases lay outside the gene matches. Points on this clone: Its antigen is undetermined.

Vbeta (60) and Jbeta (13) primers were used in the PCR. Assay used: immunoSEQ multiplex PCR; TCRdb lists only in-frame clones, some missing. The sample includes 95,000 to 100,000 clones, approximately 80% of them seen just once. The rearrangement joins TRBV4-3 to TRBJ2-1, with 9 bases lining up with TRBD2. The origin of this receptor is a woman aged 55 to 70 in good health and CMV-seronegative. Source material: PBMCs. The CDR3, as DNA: TGCGCCAGCAGCCAAGAGGGCGGGAGGGCCGGCGATGAGCAGTTCTTC. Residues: CASSQEGGRAGDEQFF.